The entry below describes one T cell receptor (beta chain). What it binds is unknown. This specimen belongs to a study of shared clonotypes between healthy human individuals. Study in general: Three CD4 naive, three CD4 memory, two CD8 naive and one CD8 memory plate were used per donor.

Germline V gene lookup returns CDR1 SGHRS and CDR2 YFSETQ. V was clipped by 0 bases and J by 4 bases; unmatched bases: 6. CDR3 length: 15 residues. Over several immunoSEQ plates, each subset's genomic DNA was distributed in even portions. Data came from immunoSEQ multiplex PCR; TCRdb stores just in-frame clones and leaves some out. The sample contains 800,000 to 950,000 clones, about 96% of which appear only once. The study, taken as a whole, reports: When compared with the clonotypes that were shared by all four sorted-subset donors, the non-shared clonotypes turned out to have lower generation probabilities.

Cells designated naive CD8 were CD45RO-negative and were positively selected for CCR7, with terminally differentiated effector memory CD45RA+ cells excluded. The specimen was naive CD8+ T cells sorted from blood. The receptor was derived from a man aged 25 to 45 in good health. This chain links TRBV5-1 with TRBJ1-1; 7 positions match TRBD1. DNA of the CDR3: TGCGCCAGCAGCTTGGTTGTCCAGGGGGGCACTGAAGCTTTCTTT. It specifies CASSLVVQGGTEAFF. The whole variable domain, remainder taken from reference TRBV5-1 and TRBJ1-1, is KAGVTQTPRYLIKTRGQQVTLSCSPISGHRSVSWYQQTPGQGLQFLFEYFSETQRNKGNFPGRFSGRQFSNSRSEMNVSTLELGDSALYLCASSLVVQGGTEAFFGQGTRLTVV.